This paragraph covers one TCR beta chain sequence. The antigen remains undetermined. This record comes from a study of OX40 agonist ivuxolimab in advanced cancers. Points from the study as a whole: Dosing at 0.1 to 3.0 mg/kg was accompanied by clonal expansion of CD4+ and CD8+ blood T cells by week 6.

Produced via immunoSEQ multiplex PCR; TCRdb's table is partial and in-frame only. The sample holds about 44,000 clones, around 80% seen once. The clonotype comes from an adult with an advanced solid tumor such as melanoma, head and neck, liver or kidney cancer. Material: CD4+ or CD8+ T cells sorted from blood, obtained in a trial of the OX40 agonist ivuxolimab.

CDR3 DNA sequence: TGCGCCAGCAGTTCGGTAGACTCGCAGAGCCACGAGCAGTACTTC. Its translation is CASSSVDSQSHEQYF. J is TRBJ2-7 and V is TRBV5-1; D not resolved. The germline V gene encodes CDR1 SGHRS and CDR2 YFSETQ. This CDR3 has 15 residues. Trimming left V 5 bases short and J 5 bases short, with 20 bases between.